One and the same sample provided the 8 T cell receptor beta chains below, sequenced in a study of vaccination and CD4 T cells after COVID-19 (dated by TCRdb to the early 2020s). Their antigen targets remain unknown. The sample's treatment or condition, from its label and the paper: roughly 11-day PBMC culture with coronavirus spike peptide pools or control peptides (ViraFEST assay). The protocol used for the library was PCR. Sequencing took place on an Illumina iSeq 100. At the Johns Hopkins FTIC core, DNA from the cultured CD4+ T cells underwent TCR sequencing with the Oncomine TCR Beta short-read assay. TCRdb applied fastp at Q25 and MiXCR to the public reads, then kept only in-frame beta chains. Each CDR3 protein appears once, grouped with its most common genes and DNA. This sample gives more than 20,000 distinct CDR3 sequences in total; around 40% of them show up just once. Around 6.9% of the sample rests with the top ten.

The material sequenced was CD4+ T cells from blood, cultured in vitro. These receptors all stem from a human donor who had recovered from COVID-19.

The chain employs TRBV11-3 and TRBJ2-2; TRBD1 is a possible D gene (5 bases). The germline gives CDR1 SGHNT, CDR2 YENEEA. V lost 5 bases to trimming and J lost 3 bases, with 10 bases between them. CDR3 length: 14 amino acids. The CDR3 DNA reads TGTGCCAGCAGCATACAGGATCACACCGGGGAGCTGTTTTTT. Residues: CASSIQDHTGELFF.

V usage is TRBV21-1 and J usage is TRBJ1-5; the table's TRBD1 call for D was not verified on the DNA. TRBV21-1 corresponds to a pseudogene. There are 16 residues in the CDR3. The CDR3 region has the DNA TGTACCAGCAGCAACCTTTGGGAAGGGGGGGACCAGCCCCAGCATTTT. Its protein is CTSSNLWEGGDQPQHF.

The rearrangement uses TRBV12-2 and TRBJ2-7; TRBD1, the D gene given by the table, was not confirmed from the DNA. TRBV12-2 is marked as a pseudogene. The CDR3 has 17 amino acids. The CDR3 region has the DNA TGTGCAAGTCGCCAACAGACAGGGAAGTTAGAATTATACGAGCAGTACTTC. This translates into CASRQQTGKLELYEQYF.

This clonotype rates as medium-sized (0.01 to 0.1%). The V and J genes are TRBV19 and TRBJ1-5; no reliable D call. Looked up from germline, CDR1 is LNHDA and CDR2 is SQIVND (reference sequence). The CDR3 is made up of 14 amino acids. V lost 7 bases to trimming and J lost 0 bases, with 10 bases between them. DNA of the CDR3: TGTGCCAGTAAAGGCAGAGATAGCAATCAGCCCCAGCATTTT. Its protein is CASKGRDSNQPQHF.

This chain joins TRBV20-1 and TRBJ2-1; D remains unclear. V was cut by 5 bases and J by 4 bases, with 15 bases left in between. Germline assignment: CDR1 DFQATT and CDR2 SNEGSKA (reference sequence). The CDR3 covers 14 residues. CDR3 sequence: CSAGIRLMYNEQFF. In nucleotides, the CDR3 is TGCAGTGCTGGGATACGGCTGATGTACAATGAGCAGTTCTTC.

Only a few counts were recorded for this clonotype. This sequence joins TRBV20-1 and TRBJ1-6; D perhaps matches TRBD1 (6 bases). Trimming shortened V by 3 bases and J by 7 bases, and 22 bases separated the two germline ends. Germline CDR1 reads DFQATT; CDR2 reads SNEGSKA (reference sequence). The CDR3 is 17 amino acids. The CDR3 is CSARKGTTGIRNSPLHF. The CDR3 DNA is TGCAGTGCTAGGAAGGGGACCACAGGGATAAGGAATTCACCCCTCCACTTT.

V is TRBV5-5 and J is TRBJ1-2; 7 nucleotides line up with TRBD1. The CDR3 is 16 amino acids. Per germline, CDR1 SGHKS and CDR2 YYEKEE (reference sequence). V lost 3 bases and J lost 4; bases outside the gene matches: 12. CDR3 coding DNA: TGTGCCAGCAGCTGGAACTTACAGGGGACGCTCTATGGCTACACCTTC. Its protein is CASSWNLQGTLYGYTF.

The chain employs TRBV4-2 and TRBJ1-1; TRBD1 matches at 7 bases. Trimming removed 0 bases from V and 4 bases from J; junction bases left unmatched: 8. The CDR3 covers 16 residues. The germline V gene has CDR1 LGHNA and CDR2 YNFKEQ. CDR3 DNA sequence: TGTGCCAGCAGCCAAGATCAGGGGGGATACCCCACTGAAGCTTTCTTT. This translates into CASSQDQGGYPTEAFF.